The clone carrying this T cell receptor (beta chain) came up once. The repertoire was sequenced with immunoSEQ multiplex PCR; TCRdb's copy has only in-frame clones and lacks some. In the table there are about 120,000 clones, more than 80% of which are singletons. V lost 1 base, J lost 6 bases, and 11 bases stayed unmatched. The germline V gene encodes CDR1 GTSNPN and CDR2 SVGIG (reference sequence). The CDR3 totals 15 residues. This sample is drawn from a study of control samples from healthy donors and cancer patients. The clonotype was recovered from a middle-aged man in good health. This chain links TRBV30 with TRBJ1-1; TRBD1 matches 7 bases. Sequenced input: blood. The CDR3 DNA is TGTGCCTGGAGTGCAAAGACAGGGTTGAGGTCTGAAGCTTTCTTT. Its protein product is CAWSAKTGLRSEAFF. The variable domain in full, with the rest retrieved from reference TRBV30 and TRBJ1-1, is SQTIHQWPATLVQPVGSPLSLECTVEGTSNPNLYWYRQAAGRGLQLLFYSVGIGQISSEVPQNLSASRPQDRQFILSSKKLLLSDSGFYLCAWSAKTGLRSEAFFGQGTRLTVV.